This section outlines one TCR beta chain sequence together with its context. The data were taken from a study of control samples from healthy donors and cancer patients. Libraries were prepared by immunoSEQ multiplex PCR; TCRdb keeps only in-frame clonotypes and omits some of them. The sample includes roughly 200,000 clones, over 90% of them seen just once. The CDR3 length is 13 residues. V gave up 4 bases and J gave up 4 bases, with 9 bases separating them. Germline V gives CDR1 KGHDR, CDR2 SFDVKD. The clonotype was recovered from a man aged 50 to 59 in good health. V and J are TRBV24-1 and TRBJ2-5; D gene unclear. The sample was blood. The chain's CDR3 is CATSDIARETQYF. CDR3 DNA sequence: TGTGCCACCAGTGACATCGCGCGAGAGACCCAGTACTTC.